One and the same sample provided the 6 T cell receptor beta chains below, sequenced in a study of blood T cell repertoires in COVID-19. Here immunoSEQ multiplex PCR was the method, and the copy in TCRdb shows in-frame clones only, minus some. The table lists hundreds of thousands of clones, 86% of them singletons. The sequenced sample consisted of peripheral blood. The receptors shown here come from a woman aged 45 to 65 with acute or convalescent COVID-19.

The chain carries TRBV23-1 and TRBJ2-3, with 11 nucleotides matching TRBD2. Being an ORF, TRBV23-1 has a function that is uncertain. V lost 6 bases and J lost 1; bases outside the gene matches: 6. The CDR3 extends over 16 amino acids. The CDR3 nucleotides are TGCGCCAGCAGCATGACTAGCGGGGCCCGCACAGATACGCAGTATTTT. It is translated as CASSMTSGARTDTQYF.

J is TRBJ2-1 and V is TRBV10-3; 8 bases align to TRBD2. The germline CDR1 and CDR2 sequences are ENHRY and SYGVKD. The junction had 7 bases not matched to a gene; V was cut back by 4 bases and J by 8 bases. This CDR3 has 14 residues. CDR3 sequence (DNA): TGTGCCATCAGTGCTCGGGAGGGTTTTGATGAGCAGTTCTTC. It codes for CAISAREGFDEQFF.

The genes are TRBV19 and TRBJ1-5, with 7 bases that match TRBD1. Looked up from germline, CDR1 is LNHDA and CDR2 is SQIVND (reference sequence). CDR3 length: 14 amino acids. The trim removed 4 bases at V and 3 bases at J, leaving 3 bases unmatched. CDR3 nucleotides: TGTGCCAGTAGTACCGGACAGGACAATCAGCCCCAGCATTTT. Translated: CASSTGQDNQPQHF.

The chain carries TRBV23-1 and TRBJ2-3; perhaps TRBD1 as D (6 bases). TRBV23-1 is marked as an open reading frame, function uncertain. Between the trimmed V and J ends, which lost 4 bases and 2 bases, there was a span of 13 bases. This CDR3 contains 15 residues. CDR3 loop: CASSPCRQVTDTQYF. The CDR3 DNA sequence: TGCGCCAGCAGTCCATGCCGACAGGTCACAGATACGCAGTATTTT.

CDR3 amino acids: CASSPEGGADQPQHF. The CDR3 DNA reads as TGTGCCAGCTCACCTGAGGGGGGGGCTGATCAGCCCCAGCATTTT. The chain recombines TRBV18 with TRBJ1-5, with D possibly being TRBD1 (6 bases). The V gene's germline CDR1 is KGHSH and CDR2 LQKENI. The CDR3 has 15 residues. V shed 3 bases and J shed 5 bases, with 14 bases lying between them.

Regarding this clone: One junction end disagrees with the germline gene, perhaps due to a read error. The chain carries TRBV7-2 and TRBJ2-3; D unresolved. The germline V gene has CDR1 SGHTA and CDR2 FQGNSA. The CDR3 loop spans 15 amino acids. The CDR3 loop is CANSRLWASTDTQYF. The CDR3 DNA sequence: TGTGCCAACAGCCGTCTCTGGGCTAGCACAGATACGCAGTATTTT. Full variable domain (outside the CDR3, taken from reference TRBV7-2 and TRBJ2-3): GAGVSQSPSNKVTEKGKDVELRCDPISGHTALYWYRQSLGQGLEFLIYFQGNSAPDKSGLPSDRFSAERTGGSVSTLTIQRTQQEDSAVYLCANSRLWASTDTQYFGPGTRLTVL.